This T cell receptor (beta chain) is drawn from a study of cytomegalovirus exposure and HLA in healthy donors. Study results and limitations: TCR beta sequences reportedly predicted most subjects' HLA-A and HLA-B alleles accurately. Immune exposure information comprised only CMV serostatus. Segments of the TCR beta V type were, in most cases, productive about 87% or about 30% of the time in an earlier analysis.

This clone turned up a few times. The antigen remains unidentified. Absent from the records is this donor's CMV serostatus. PCR amplification relied on 60 Vbeta primers (plus 13 Jbeta primers). Measured with immunoSEQ multiplex PCR; TCRdb has only the in-frame clones, and not every one. The table shows about 130,000 clones, with around 80% occurring only once. Germline V gene data show CDR1 as SGHNT and CDR2 as YYREEE (reference sequence). V lost 4 bases, J lost 4 bases, and 12 bases stayed unmatched. The CDR3 has 17 amino acids. The TCR sequence derives from a man younger than 40 in good health. The rearrangement links TRBV5-4 to TRBJ2-1, with TRBD2 matching 9 bases. Sequenced material: PBMCs. DNA for the CDR3: TGTGCCAGCAGCCCTGGTGGGGGAGCGGGAGGATACAATGAGCAGTTCTTC. Protein: CASSPGGGAGGYNEQFF.